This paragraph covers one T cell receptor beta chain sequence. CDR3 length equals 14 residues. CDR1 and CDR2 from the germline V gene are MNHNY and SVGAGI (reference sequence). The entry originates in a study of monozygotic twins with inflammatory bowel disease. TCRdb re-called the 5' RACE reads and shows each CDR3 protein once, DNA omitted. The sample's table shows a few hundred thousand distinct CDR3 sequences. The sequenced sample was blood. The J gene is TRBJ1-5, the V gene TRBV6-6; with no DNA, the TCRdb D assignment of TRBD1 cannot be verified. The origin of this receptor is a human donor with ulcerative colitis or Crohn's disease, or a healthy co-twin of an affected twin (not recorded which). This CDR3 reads CASSSTGGVQPQHF.